The 6 T cell receptor beta chains below come from one sample, sequenced in a study of CD8 T cells in Susac syndrome. An input of roughly 0.5 to 1 ug of RNA was subjected to reverse transcription using random hexamers. Each CDR3 protein is one row after TCRdb ran MiXCR on the immunoSEQ multiplex PCR reads. The table has 210,000 or so distinct CDR3 sequences, around 93% seen once. Specimen: CD4+ T cells from PBMCs. All receptors come from a human donor with Susac syndrome.

The chain joins TRBV20-1 to TRBJ2-5, with 8 positions matching TRBD1. V lost 6 bases and J lost 5; bases outside the gene matches: 11. The length of the CDR3 is 14 residues. Per the germline V gene, CDR1 is DFQATT and CDR2 is SNEGSKA (reference sequence). This CDR3 reads CSAADRDLYETQYF. In DNA form, the CDR3 reads TGCAGTGCGGCGGACAGGGACCTGTACGAGACCCAGTACTTC.

This clonotype appeared once. The V and J genes are TRBV5-1 and TRBJ2-5, with TRBD2 matching 8 bases. CDR1 is SGHRS and CDR2 is YFSETQ in the germline V gene. V trimming: 4 bases; J trimming: 4 bases; junction bases outside the gene matches: 9. The CDR3 totals 15 residues. CDR3 residues: CASSPTAGGGETQYF. The CDR3 nucleotides read TGCGCCAGCAGCCCGACGGCGGGGGGAGGAGAGACCCAGTACTTC.

The count of this clonotype is one. The chain employs TRBV6-6 and TRBJ1-1; D is unclear. The germline V and J ends were trimmed by 3 bases and 0 bases, with 8 bases remaining between them. Germline-derived CDR1 and CDR2 are MNHNY and SVGAGI (reference sequence). The CDR3 extends over 14 amino acids. CDR3 coding DNA: TGTGCCAGCAGTTATAACGGCATGAACACTGAAGCTTTCTTT. This translates into CASSYNGMNTEAFF.

The CDR3 spells CASSVESHPYNEQFF. Written as DNA, the CDR3 is TGTGCCAGCAGCGTAGAATCTCACCCCTACAATGAGCAGTTCTTC. V usage is TRBV9 and J usage is TRBJ2-1; D gene ambiguous. Between the trimmed V and J ends, which lost 0 bases and 2 bases, there was a span of 9 bases. From germline, CDR1 is SGDLS and CDR2 YYNGEE. This CDR3 region has 15 residues.

The genes are TRBV20-1 and TRBJ2-7, with TRBD1 as a possible D gene (5 bases). The CDR3 consists of 11 residues. Trimming took 1 base from V and 9 from J, leaving 10 bases between them. CDR1 and CDR2 from the germline V gene are DFQATT and SNEGSKA (reference sequence). Written as DNA, the CDR3 is TGCAGTGCTAGAGGGCAGGGCGGGCAGTACTTC. Its translation: CSARGQGGQYF.

The table lists this clonotype with a count of one. The rearrangement links TRBV14 to TRBJ2-3; 8 bases are a match to TRBD1. Germline lookup yields CDR1 SGHDN and CDR2 FVKESK. The CDR3 runs 15 residues. V shed 1 base and J 1 base; nucleotides not matched to a gene: 1. As DNA, the CDR3 is TGTGCCAGCAGCCAAGCGGGACAGGGCACAGATACGCAGTATTTT. The encoded protein is CASSQAGQGTDTQYF.